This T cell receptor (beta chain) was retrieved from a study of cytomegalovirus exposure and HLA in healthy donors. Study conclusions and caveats: Per a later analysis, roughly 17,000 TCR beta sequences showed association with HLA alleles at 0.05 false discovery rate.

Germline-derived CDR1 and CDR2 are PRHDT and FYEKMQ (reference sequence). After removal of 2 bases from V and 1 base from J, the junction contained 7 bases not matched to a gene. The CDR3 spans 18 residues. Use of 60 Vbeta and 13 Jbeta primers characterized the PCR. Data came from immunoSEQ multiplex PCR; TCRdb stores just in-frame clones and leaves some out. The data hold 150,000 to 200,000 clones, with roughly four fifths observed a single time. On this clone: The antigen is not known.

The sequenced material came from PBMCs. The receptor comes from a man between 40 and 49 years old in good health and CMV-seropositive. V usage is TRBV13 and J usage is TRBJ2-5; 13 bases are shared with TRBD2. The CDR3 DNA reads TGTGCCAGCAGCTTAAAACTAGCGGGAGGGCCCGCCCAAGAGACCCAGTACTTC. It specifies CASSLKLAGGPAQETQYF.